This passage covers 19 T cell receptor beta chains from one sample sequenced in a study of blood T cell repertoires in COVID-19. Clones were read by immunoSEQ multiplex PCR, and TCRdb kept only the in-frame ones, dropping some. The table lists more than 85,000 clones, around nine tenths of them singletons, with around 3% in the top ten. Sequencing input: peripheral blood. All receptors come from a woman older than 75 with acute or convalescent COVID-19.

This clone has just a few counts. The chain combines TRBV7-9 with TRBJ2-7; 8 bases match TRBD1. Unmatched junction bases numbered 9, after V lost 6 bases and J lost 2 bases. The CDR3 has 15 residues. Per the germline V gene, CDR1 is SEHNR and CDR2 is FQNEAQ (reference sequence). The CDR3 spells CASSTTGVPPYEQYF. The CDR3 nucleotides read TGTGCCAGCAGTACGACAGGGGTCCCCCCCTACGAGCAGTACTTC.

This sequence joins TRBV6-6 and TRBJ2-1, with D possibly being TRBD1 (6 bases). Trimming removed 6 bases at V and 7 bases at J, with 19 bases between. CDR1 MNHNY and CDR2 SVGAGI come from the germline V gene (reference sequence). The CDR3 is 15 residues long. As DNA, the CDR3 is TGTGCCAGCAGACTACGGGACATAGACGGGAATGAGCAGTTCTTC. Translating it yields CASRLRDIDGNEQFF.

This sequence joins TRBV27 and TRBJ1-6; unclear D gene. This CDR3 region has 17 residues. Per germline, CDR1 MNHEY and CDR2 SMNVEV (reference sequence). V was shortened by 6 bases and J by 1 base, with 16 bases between the two germline ends. The CDR3 reads CASSLLRTGSYNSPLHF. In DNA form, the CDR3 reads TGTGCCAGCAGCCTACTGAGGACTGGGTCCTATAATTCACCCCTCCACTTT.

There are a few counts of this clone. This chain links TRBV30 with TRBJ2-1; no reliable D call. The germline V gene has CDR1 GTSNPN and CDR2 SVGIG (reference sequence). V dropped 4 bases and J dropped 4 bases, with 5 bases sitting between them. This CDR3 contains 11 residues. The CDR3 sequence is CAWTLYNEQFF. CDR3 nucleotides: TGTGCCTGGACCCTTTACAATGAGCAGTTCTTC.

The rearrangement links TRBV9 to TRBJ2-1, with 7 bases matching TRBD1. Germline CDR1 and CDR2: SGDLS and YYNGEE. This CDR3 contains 16 residues. V lost 4 bases and J lost 7; bases outside the gene matches: 14. Written as DNA, the CDR3 is TGTGCCAGCAGCTTACGTGCGCTCGGGACAGAGAATGAGCAGTTCTTC. It encodes CASSLRALGTENEQFF.

The count of this clone is one. This rearrangement joins TRBV5-1 to TRBJ2-1, with 11 bases fitting TRBD2. The CDR3 is 14 residues long. Germline V lookup: CDR1 SGHRS, CDR2 YFSETQ. The junction had 3 bases not matched to a gene; V was cut back by 6 bases and J by 4 bases. This CDR3 is CASTLAGGYNEQFF. The CDR3 region has the DNA TGCGCCAGCACCCTAGCGGGGGGTTACAATGAGCAGTTCTTC.

This chain uses TRBV5-1 with TRBJ1-1, with TRBD1 identical over 12 bases. CDR1 SGHRS and CDR2 YFSETQ come from the germline V gene. V dropped 4 bases and J dropped 0; count of bases not matched to a gene: 4. The length of the CDR3 is 16 residues. This CDR3 is CASSLGTGGLNTEAFF. In DNA, the CDR3 is TGCGCCAGCAGCCTTGGGACAGGGGGCTTGAACACTGAAGCTTTCTTT.

The chain is built from TRBV5-6 and TRBJ1-1, with 9 bases lining up with TRBD1. Trimming took 4 bases from V and 3 from J; bases not matched to a gene: 4. The germline gives CDR1 SGHDT, CDR2 YYEEEE. This CDR3 region has 14 residues. The DNA of the CDR3 is TGTGCCAGCAGCAGGGACAGGGTTTACACTGAAGCTTTCTTT. This gives the protein CASSRDRVYTEAFF.

The chain links TRBV2 to TRBJ1-2; D remains unclear. This CDR3 is 15 amino acids long. V was clipped by 3 bases and J by 1 base, with 12 bases between them. Germline V gene lookup returns CDR1 SNHLY and CDR2 FYNNEI. The CDR3, as DNA: TGTGCCAGCAGTGAGGTGGCAGGTATTAACTATGGCTACACCTTC. Encoded protein: CASSEVAGINYGYTF.

The rearrangement joins TRBV9 to TRBJ2-1; D is unresolved. CDR1 and CDR2 from the germline V gene are SGDLS and YYNGEE. The V end lost 1 base, the J end lost 8 bases, and 7 bases lay between the germline ends. CDR3 size: 12 residues. CDR3 region: CASSVSQDEQFF. The CDR3 bases are TGTGCCAGCAGCGTAAGCCAGGATGAGCAGTTCTTC. The full variable domain, with the rest looked up from reference TRBV9 and TRBJ2-1, is DSGVTQTPKHLITATGQRVTLRCSPRSGDLSVYWYQQSLDQGLQFLIQYYNGEERAKGNILERFSAQQFPDLHSELNLSSLELGDSALYFCASSVSQDEQFFGPGTRLTVL.

The rearrangement joins TRBV28 to TRBJ2-3; TRBD1 is a possible D gene (6 bases). The germline CDR1 and CDR2 sequences are MDHEN and SYDVKM. The germline V and J ends were trimmed by 5 bases and 1 base, with 13 bases remaining between them. This CDR3 is 15 amino acids long. The CDR3 sequence is CASSAAGVRTDTQYF. The CDR3 region has the DNA TGTGCCAGCAGTGCTGCAGGGGTCCGCACAGATACGCAGTATTTT.

This clone was recorded a few times. The J gene is TRBJ1-5, the V gene TRBV19, with TRBD1 identical over 7 bases. Germline loops: CDR1 LNHDA, CDR2 SQIVND (reference sequence). The length of the CDR3 is 15 residues. Trimming at V came to 8 bases and at J to 1 base, leaving 8 bases not matched to a gene. The CDR3 nucleotides are TGTGCCAGTGCTACGGGACAGACCAGCAATCAGCCCCAGCATTTT. It is translated as CASATGQTSNQPQHF.

This chain joins TRBV6-2 or TRBV6-3 and TRBJ2-1; perhaps TRBD2 as D (6 bases). The CDR3 is made up of 15 amino acids. The V gene's germline CDR1 is MNHEY and CDR2 SVGEGT. The V end was cut by 6 bases, the J end by 0 bases, with 12 bases between. CDR3 amino acids: CASSPYGGSYNEQFF. CDR3 bases: TGTGCCAGCAGCCCCTACGGGGGCTCCTACAATGAGCAGTTCTTC.

The chain uses TRBV9 and TRBJ2-7; 11 bases match TRBD2. Germline V lookup: CDR1 SGDLS, CDR2 YYNGEE. Trimming at V came to 2 bases and at J to 5 bases, leaving 9 bases not matched to a gene. This CDR3 spans 16 amino acids. For the CDR3, the DNA is TGTGCCAGCAGCGTGACTAGCGGGATCTCCCCCCACGAGCAGTACTTC. It yields the protein CASSVTSGISPHEQYF.

V is TRBV7-8 and J is TRBJ1-5; TRBD1 agrees at 11 bases. Germline values: CDR1 SGHVS, CDR2 FQNEAQ. The V gene end was trimmed by 5 bases and the J gene end by 5 bases; junction bases not matched to a gene: 11. The CDR3 consists of 17 residues. The CDR3 sequence: CASSAGQGAGLYQPQHF. The CDR3 region has the DNA TGTGCCAGCAGCGCAGGACAGGGGGCAGGGCTTTATCAGCCCCAGCATTTT.

J is TRBJ2-3 and V is TRBV5-6, with TRBD1 matching over 9 bases. V trimming: 2 bases; J trimming: 5 bases; junction bases outside the gene matches: 3. The CDR3 runs 14 residues. Germline V gene sequence: CDR1 SGHDT, CDR2 YYEEEE. CDR3 nucleotide sequence: TGTGCCAGCAGCTTTACAGGGGGCAGAGATACGCAGTATTTT. As protein: CASSFTGGRDTQYF.

This sequence joins TRBV10-3 and TRBJ2-5; 7 bases are shared with TRBD2. Germline CDR1 and CDR2: ENHRY and SYGVKD. This CDR3 contains 14 residues. The V segment lost 7 bases and the J segment 5 bases; nucleotides outside the gene matches: 10. The CDR3, as DNA: TGTGCCATCACATCTAGCGCCGGGGGGGAGACCCAGTACTTC. Residues: CAITSSAGGETQYF.

The gene calls are TRBV6-1 and TRBJ2-5; 8 nucleotides agree with TRBD1. Looked up from germline, CDR1 is MNHNS and CDR2 is SASEGT. The CDR3 has 17 amino acids. J gave up 3 bases and V 2 bases, and 11 bases lay outside the gene matches. CDR3 nucleotides: TGTGCCAGCAGTGAAAGTATAGGGCCAGGGGGCAAAGAGACCCAGTACTTC. Translating it yields CASSESIGPGGKETQYF.

The rearrangement links TRBV3-1 (or the pseudogene TRBV3-2) to TRBJ1-1, with TRBD1 matching 10 bases. The length of the CDR3 is 15 residues. V gave up 4 bases and J gave up 3 bases; unmatched junction bases: 5. Germline V gene lookup returns CDR1 LGHDT and CDR2 YNNKEL (reference sequence). The CDR3 coding sequence is TGTGCCAGCAGCCGCACGGGACAGGGGCACACTGAAGCTTTCTTT. It translates to CASSRTGQGHTEAFF.